A single sample gave rise to the 9 T cell receptor beta chains below, sequenced in a study of early T cells in non-severe SARS-CoV-2 infection. TCRdb independently ran MiXCR on the 5' RACE reads; one entry per CDR3 protein. The sample yields 75,000 or so distinct CDR3 sequences, 11% to 15% seen once. The sequencing sample was made of whole blood. The receptors come from an adult who was a healthcare worker with PCR-confirmed SARS-CoV-2 infection or an uninfected control (not recorded which).

The gene calls are TRBV7-9 and TRBJ1-3; D possibly corresponds to TRBD1 (5 bases). Germline CDR1 and CDR2: SEHNR and FQNEAQ (reference sequence). The CDR3 sequence is 15 residues long. The V end lost 5 bases, the J end lost 0 bases, and 11 bases lay between the germline ends. The CDR3 reads CASSPAGGSGNTIYF. The CDR3 region has the DNA TGTGCCAGCAGCCCCGCCGGGGGCTCTGGAAACACCATATATTTT. Variable domain in full (rest from reference TRBV7-9 and TRBJ1-3): DTGVSQNPRHKITKRGQNVTFRCDPISEHNRLYWYRQTLGQGPEFLTYFQNEAQLEKSRLLSDRFSAERPKGSFSTLEIQRTEQGDSAMYLCASSPAGGSGNTIYFGEGSWLTVV.

The sample holds a few counts of this clonotype. The chain couples TRBV29-1 to TRBJ2-2; D uncertain. CDR1 and CDR2 from the germline V gene are SQVTM and ANQGSEA. CDR3 length: 10 residues. V shed 4 bases and J shed 8 bases, with 5 bases lying between them. CDR3 in amino acids: CSVVGGELFF. The CDR3 DNA reads TGCAGCGTTGTGGGGGGGGAGCTGTTTTTT.

This clonotype is labeled as medium-sized. This chain links TRBV20-1 with TRBJ2-5, with 7 bases aligning to TRBD2. In germline, CDR1 is DFQATT, CDR2 SNEGSKA (reference sequence). CDR3 length: 14 residues. Trimming removed 1 base from V and 5 bases from J; junction bases left unmatched: 7. This chain's CDR3 is CSARGLASSETQYF. Here the CDR3 DNA reads TGCAGTGCTAGAGGACTAGCCAGCTCTGAGACCCAGTACTTC.

The chain joins TRBV21-1 to TRBJ1-2. TRBV21-1 is reported as a pseudogene. This CDR3 has 15 residues. CDR3 sequence reads: CASSKAQWGSYGYTF. Written as DNA, the CDR3 is TGTGCCAGCAGCAAAGCGCAGTGGGGATCGTATGGCTACACCTTC.

This clonotype was counted ten times or more. The V call is TRBV5-4, the J call TRBJ2-7; D not resolved. The V gene lost 1 base and the J gene lost 2 bases, with 13 bases spanning the gap. The germline V gene encodes CDR1 SGHNT and CDR2 YYREEE (reference sequence). This CDR3 contains 15 residues. The CDR3 nucleotides are TGTGCCAGCAGCTTGTACGGACGGATGACCTACGAGCAGTACTTC. Amino acid sequence: CASSLYGRMTYEQYF.

The V gene is TRBV3-1, the J gene TRBJ2-3, with 10 bases fitting TRBD1. CDR3 length equals 16 residues. Germline V gene sequence: CDR1 LGHDT, CDR2 YNNKEL (reference sequence). With V trimmed by 5 bases and J by 1 base, 6 bases remained unmatched. As DNA, the CDR3 is TGTGCCAGCAGCTCGCGGGGACAGGGGCGCACAGATACGCAGTATTTT. This gives the protein CASSSRGQGRTDTQYF.

The chain links TRBV6-1 to TRBJ1-5; the match to TRBD1 covers 9 bases. The V and J ends lost 7 bases and 6 bases, in that order; junction bases with no gene match: 4. Looked up from germline, CDR1 is MNHNS and CDR2 is SASEGT. The CDR3 covers 13 residues. In nucleotides, the CDR3 is TGTGCCAGCATAAGGGACAGGGCTCAGCCCCAGCATTTT. Its translation: CASIRDRAQPQHF.

This chain connects TRBV12-3 or TRBV12-4 to TRBJ2-1, with a tentative D call TRBD1 (6 bases). The V and J ends lost 5 bases and 8 bases respectively, with 10 bases between them. The CDR3 is 12 amino acids. This CDR3 is CASSTAGDEQFF. The CDR3 DNA reads as TGTGCCAGCAGTACCGCAGGGGATGAGCAGTTCTTC.

The chain employs TRBV20-1 and TRBJ1-1; D call uncertain. CDR3 length equals 11 residues. Trimming removed 4 bases from V and 3 bases from J, with 6 bases in between. Germline V CDR1 and CDR2: DFQATT, SNEGSKA (reference sequence). In DNA, the CDR3 is TGCAGTGCTAAACGGGACACTGAAGCTTTCTTT. Translated, it gives CSAKRDTEAFF.